The T cell receptor (beta chain) described here comes from a study of graft-versus-host responses after intestinal transplantation. Study details: Recipients got multivisceral, liver-intestinal, or isolated intestinal transplants. Findings and limits, study-wide: Ileal or blood samples showed some GvH clones first, and such clones were also found in recipient marrow. The highest levels of circulating GvH clones went along with early declines in HvG clones after transplant. High graft-versus-host to host-versus-graft clonal ratios were seen in allografts of patients with graft-donor T cell macrochimerism.

The protocol was immunoSEQ multiplex PCR, while the TCRdb copy is restricted to in-frame clones and leaves out a portion. This repertoire shows tens of thousands of clones, about nine tenths found once; its top ten account for approximately 0.096%. In the case of this clone: Its antigen is still unknown.

Per the germline V gene, CDR1 is MNHEY and CDR2 is SVGAGI. The CDR3 extends over 11 amino acids. V was clipped by 5 bases and J by 5 bases, with 6 bases between them. The TCR comes from a human donor who received an intestinal transplant. Sample: unstimulated CD4+ T cells sorted from spleen or lymph node cells, taken before intestinal transplant. This rearrangement joins TRBV6-5 to TRBJ1-2, with a weak D call TRBD1 (6 bases). CDR3 protein: CASSQGYGYTF. In nucleotides, the CDR3 is TGTGCCAGCAGTCAGGGGTATGGCTACACCTTC.